Listed here are 3 T cell receptor beta chains from one sample, sequenced in a study of shared clonotypes between healthy human individuals (dated by TCRdb to 2020 to 2022). Library prep was done by the immunoSEQ multiplex PCR assay. The table comes from immuneACCESS by way of TCRdb, which keeps in-frame sequences with V and J called. Part of the clones is missing from these tables; in studies checked, under half for an unresolved V gene and the rest for unknown reasons. The sample has roughly 2 million clones on record, roughly 94% of them singletons. More than 0.1% of the sample is held by the ten biggest clonotypes. Sequencing input: naive CD4+ T cells sorted from blood. In light of the paper, this sample's cell subset or site label describes: CD45RA+ positively selected. The receptors were sampled from a man between 18 and 29 years old in good health.

The chain couples TRBV20-1 to TRBJ1-2; no definite D call. Germline CDR1 reads DFQATT; CDR2 reads SNEGSKA (reference sequence). The CDR3 loop spans 10 amino acids. V was clipped by 1 base and J by 6 bases, with 3 bases between them. CDR3 protein: CSARVDGYTF. In DNA, the CDR3 is TGCAGTGCTAGAGTTGATGGCTACACCTTC.

A note on this clone: Other DNA sequences in the same sample also yield this CDR3. The V gene is TRBV6-5, the J gene TRBJ1-1; tentative D call: TRBD1 (5 bases). Germline V gene data show CDR1 as MNHEY and CDR2 as SVGAGI. This CDR3 spans 11 amino acids. V was trimmed by 0 bases and J by 10 bases, leaving 6 bases between them. For the CDR3, the DNA is TGTGCCAGCAGTTACTCGAGGGGAGCTTTCTTT. Protein sequence: CASSYSRGAFF.

This rearrangement joins TRBV6-5 to TRBJ1-4; the D gene is possibly TRBD1 (5 bases). V was shortened by 2 bases and J by 8 bases, with 12 bases between the two germline ends. Germline V gives CDR1 MNHEY, CDR2 SVGAGI. There are 14 residues in the CDR3. CDR3 coding DNA: TGTGCCAGCAGTTACGGCGGGGGTTCAGAAAAACTGTTTTTT. Amino acid sequence: CASSYGGGSEKLFF.